This TCR beta chain was sequenced during a study of blood T cell repertoires in COVID-19. Turning to the study itself: Donors in the United States, Italy and Spain gave samples during acute or convalescent COVID-19.

The germline V gene encodes CDR1 SEHNR and CDR2 FQNEAQ (reference sequence). The germline V and J ends were trimmed by 3 bases and 3 bases, with 8 bases remaining between them. The CDR3 has 14 amino acids. Original handling: Amplification of reference gene primers provided the estimated nucleated cell counts. Generated by immunoSEQ multiplex PCR, the TCRdb table keeps only in-frame clones and is missing some. D and trimming come from the DNA, and the V and J calls and clone size come from that table. The sample consists of roughly 130,000 clones, approximately 83% of them appearing once. The origin of this receptor is a man aged 40-49 years with active or convalescent COVID-19. This rearrangement joins TRBV7-9 to TRBJ1-4; D is ambiguous. The sequencing sample was made of peripheral blood. The CDR3 DNA reads as TGTGCCAGCAGCTTCGGTGTGTCTAATGAAAAACTGTTTTTT. Residues: CASSFGVSNEKLFF.